Listed below are T cell receptor beta chains from one sample, sequenced in a study of T cells after yellow fever vaccination. In TCRdb, the 5' RACE reads were re-called with MiXCR into one record per CDR3 protein. Of 620,000 or so distinct CDR3 sequences in the sample, roughly an eighth are singletons; the top ten hold about 15%. Source: PBMCs, taken on the day of the yellow fever booster vaccination. These receptors were obtained from a man aged 25-45 years who received the YFV17D yellow fever vaccine. The CDR3 runs from the conserved cysteine through the conserved F or W. The D gene is left open where the match is weak. Rows may omit the clone size; those that give it use once, few, many or a size class.

CASTRYGTGKNSPLHF	TGTGCCAGCACTCGATATGGGACAGGGAAAAATTCACCCCTCCACTTT	TRBV2	few	16	TRBJ1-6	TRBD1
CASSSPFRVGSNYGYTF	TGCGCCAGCAGCTCCCCGTTCAGGGTGGGTTCGAACTATGGCTACACCTTC	TRBV5-1	NA	17	TRBJ1-2	NA
CASSADRDDYTF	TGTGCCAGCAGCGCGGACAGGGACGACTACACCTTC	TRBV7-9	NA	12	TRBJ1-2	TRBD1
CSVRGTSGSDDEQFF	TGCAGCGTGAGGGGGACTAGCGGGAGTGATGATGAGCAGTTCTTC	TRBV29-1	few	15	TRBJ2-1	TRBD2
CASSYSREGTDTQYF	TGTGCCAGCAGTTACTCTCGGGAGGGCACAGATACGCAGTATTTT	TRBV6-5	NA	15	TRBJ2-3	TRBD2
CASRSLAGGRLNIQYF	TGTGCCAGCAGGTCACTAGCGGGAGGTCGGTTAAACATTCAGTACTTC	TRBV12-3/TRBV12-4	NA	16	TRBJ2-4	TRBD2
CATSDPGPSSYNEQFF	TGTGCCACCAGTGACCCAGGACCGAGCTCCTACAATGAGCAGTTCTTC	TRBV24-1	NA	16	TRBJ2-1	NA
CSVEGQGATDTGELFF	TGCAGCGTTGAAGGACAGGGGGCCACGGACACCGGGGAGCTGTTTTTT	TRBV29-1	few	16	TRBJ2-2	TRBD1
CASSFITMNTEAFF	TGTGCCAGCAGTTTCATTACTATGAACACTGAAGCTTTCTTT	TRBV12-3/TRBV12-4	NA	14	TRBJ1-1	NA
CASSQENNYEQYF	TGCGCCAGCAGCCAAGAAAACAACTACGAGCAGTACTTC	TRBV4-3	NA	13	TRBJ2-7	NA
CASSSSGTSGYNEQFF	TGTGCCAGCAGCTCGTCCGGGACTAGCGGATACAATGAGCAGTTCTTC	TRBV7-8	NA	16	TRBJ2-1	TRBD2
CASSYPTTASNEQFF	TGTGCCAGCAGTTACCCGACGACAGCCTCCAATGAGCAGTTCTTC	TRBV6-2/TRBV6-3	NA	15	TRBJ2-1	NA
CASSLGQGRGAFF	TGTGCCAGCAGTTTGGGTCAGGGGCGAGGAGCTTTCTTT	TRBV7-6	NA	13	TRBJ1-1	NA
CSASLAQDTQYF	TGCAGTGCTAGTCTGGCGCAAGATACGCAGTATTTT	TRBV20-1	NA	12	TRBJ2-3	NA
CAWSSGANVLTF	TGTGCCTGGAGCTCTGGGGCCAACGTCCTGACTTTC	TRBV30	many	12	TRBJ2-6	NA
CAINLAGGRTDTQYF	TGTGCCATCAACCTAGCGGGAGGTCGCACAGATACGCAGTATTTT	TRBV10-3	NA	15	TRBJ2-3	TRBD2
CASSNVGGAEEQYF	TGTGCCAGCAGTAATGTGGGGGGCGCGGAGGAGCAGTACTTC	TRBV27	NA	14	TRBJ2-7	NA
CAISPPTSGTGELFF	TGTGCCATCAGTCCTCCGACTAGCGGCACCGGGGAGCTGTTTTTT	TRBV10-3	NA	15	TRBJ2-2	TRBD2
CASSAGTISYEQYF	TGTGCCAGCAGCGCCGGGACGATCTCCTACGAGCAGTACTTC	TRBV9	few	14	TRBJ2-7	NA
CSVGYRGLGQETQYF	TGCAGCGTTGGCTACAGGGGGCTCGGCCAAGAGACCCAGTACTTC	TRBV29-1	NA	15	TRBJ2-5	TRBD1
CASSQREGSDTQYF	TGTGCCAGCAGTCAGCGGGAGGGTTCAGATACGCAGTATTTT	TRBV4-2	many	14	TRBJ2-3	TRBD2
CSARGLRAGDEQFF	TGCAGTGCTAGGGGGTTAAGGGCTGGAGATGAGCAGTTCTTC	TRBV20-1	NA	14	TRBJ2-1	NA
CASSKTGRQYF	TGTGCCAGTAGTAAGACAGGGCGGCAGTACTTC	TRBV19	NA	11	TRBJ2-7	TRBD1
CASKGGSVEKLFF	TGTGCCAGCAAGGGGGGTTCGGTCGAAAAACTGTTTTTT	TRBV9	NA	13	TRBJ1-4	NA